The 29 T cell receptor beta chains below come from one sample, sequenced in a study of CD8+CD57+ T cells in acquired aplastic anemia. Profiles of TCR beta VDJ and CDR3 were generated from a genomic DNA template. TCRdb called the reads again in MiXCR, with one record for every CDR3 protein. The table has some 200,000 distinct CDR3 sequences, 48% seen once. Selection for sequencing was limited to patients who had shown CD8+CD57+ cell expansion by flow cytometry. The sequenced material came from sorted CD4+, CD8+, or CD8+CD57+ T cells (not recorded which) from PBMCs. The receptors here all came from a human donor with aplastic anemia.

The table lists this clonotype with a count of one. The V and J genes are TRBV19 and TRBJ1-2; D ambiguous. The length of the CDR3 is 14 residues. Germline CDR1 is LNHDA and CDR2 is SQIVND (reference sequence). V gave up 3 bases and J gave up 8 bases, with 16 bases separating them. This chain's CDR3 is CASSIPPGREGYTF. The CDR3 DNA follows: TGTGCCAGTAGTATCCCCCCTGGCCGGGAGGGCTACACCTTC.

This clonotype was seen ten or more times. CDR3 amino acids: CASSWLVEKAFF. The DNA for the CDR3 is TGTGCCAGCAGCTGGCTAGTGGAAAAAGCTTTCTTT. The V gene is TRBV7-9, the J gene TRBJ1-1; D unclear. CDR3 length: 12 amino acids. V gave up 4 bases and J gave up 9 bases, with 12 bases separating them. Per germline, CDR1 SEHNR and CDR2 FQNEAQ (reference sequence).

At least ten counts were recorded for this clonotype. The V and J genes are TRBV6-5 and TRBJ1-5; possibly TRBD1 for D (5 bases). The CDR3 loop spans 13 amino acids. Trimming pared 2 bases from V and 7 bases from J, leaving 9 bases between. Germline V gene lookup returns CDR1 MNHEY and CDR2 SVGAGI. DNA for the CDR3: TGTGCCAGCAGTTACGGGGGTGGCCAGCCCCAGCATTTT. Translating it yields CASSYGGGQPQHF.

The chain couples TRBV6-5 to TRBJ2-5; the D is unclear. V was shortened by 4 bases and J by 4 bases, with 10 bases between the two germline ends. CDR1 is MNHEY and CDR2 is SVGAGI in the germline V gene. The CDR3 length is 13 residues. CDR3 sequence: CASSSPPVETQYF. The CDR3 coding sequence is TGTGCCAGCAGTTCACCCCCGGTAGAGACCCAGTACTTC.

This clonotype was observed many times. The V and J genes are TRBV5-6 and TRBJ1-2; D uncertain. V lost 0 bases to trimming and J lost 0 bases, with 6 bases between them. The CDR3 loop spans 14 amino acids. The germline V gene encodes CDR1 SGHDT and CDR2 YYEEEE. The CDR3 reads CASSLATTNYGYTF. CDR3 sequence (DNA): TGTGCCAGCAGCTTGGCCACAACTAACTATGGCTACACCTTC.

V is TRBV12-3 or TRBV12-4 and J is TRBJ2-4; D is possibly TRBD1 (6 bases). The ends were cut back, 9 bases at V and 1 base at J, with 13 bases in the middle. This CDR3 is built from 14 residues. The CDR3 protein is CASFGQGAKNIQYF. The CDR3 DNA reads TGTGCCAGTTTCGGCCAGGGGGCCAAAAACATTCAGTACTTC.

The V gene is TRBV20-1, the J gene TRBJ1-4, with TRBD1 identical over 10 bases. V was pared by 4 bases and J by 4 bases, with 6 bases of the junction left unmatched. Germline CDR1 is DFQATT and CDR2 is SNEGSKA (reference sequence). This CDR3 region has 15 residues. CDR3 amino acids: CSAKRQGAGNEKLFF. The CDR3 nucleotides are TGCAGTGCTAAAAGACAGGGGGCGGGTAATGAAAAACTGTTTTTT.

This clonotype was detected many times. CDR3 region: CASSLGEVTDTQYF. In nucleotides, the CDR3 is TGCGCCAGCAGCTTGGGGGAGGTAACAGATACGCAGTATTTT. This chain links TRBV5-1 with TRBJ2-3, with D maybe TRBD2 (6 bases). The V gene lost 0 bases and the J gene lost 3 bases, with 8 bases spanning the gap. In germline, CDR1 is SGHRS, CDR2 YFSETQ. CDR3 size: 14 residues.

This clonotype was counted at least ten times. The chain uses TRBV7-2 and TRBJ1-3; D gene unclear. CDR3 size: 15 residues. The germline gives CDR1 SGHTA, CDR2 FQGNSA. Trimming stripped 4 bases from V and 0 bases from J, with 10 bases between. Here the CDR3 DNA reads TGTGCCAGCAGCTGGACTTTGAGCTCTGGAAACACCATATATTTT. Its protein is CASSWTLSSGNTIYF.

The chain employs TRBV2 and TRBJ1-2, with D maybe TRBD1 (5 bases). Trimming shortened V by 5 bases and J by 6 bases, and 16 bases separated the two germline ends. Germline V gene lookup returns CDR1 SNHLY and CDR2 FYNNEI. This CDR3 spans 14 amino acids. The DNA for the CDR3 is TGTGCCAGCAGTATGTACGGGGCGACGGATGGCTACACCTTC. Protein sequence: CASSMYGATDGYTF.

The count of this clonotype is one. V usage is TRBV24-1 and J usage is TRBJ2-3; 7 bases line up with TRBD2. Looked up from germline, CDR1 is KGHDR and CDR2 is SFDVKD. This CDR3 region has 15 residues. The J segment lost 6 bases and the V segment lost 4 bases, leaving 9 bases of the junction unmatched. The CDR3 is CATSDPGRGPDTQYF. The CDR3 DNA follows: TGTGCCACCAGTGACCCGGGGAGGGGACCCGATACGCAGTATTTT.

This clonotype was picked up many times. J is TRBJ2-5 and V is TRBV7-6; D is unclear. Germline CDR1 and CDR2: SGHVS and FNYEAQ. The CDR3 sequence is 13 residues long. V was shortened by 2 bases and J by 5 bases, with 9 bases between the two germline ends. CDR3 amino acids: CASSLSLGETQYF. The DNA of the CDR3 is TGTGCCAGCAGCTTATCACTCGGGGAGACCCAGTACTTC.

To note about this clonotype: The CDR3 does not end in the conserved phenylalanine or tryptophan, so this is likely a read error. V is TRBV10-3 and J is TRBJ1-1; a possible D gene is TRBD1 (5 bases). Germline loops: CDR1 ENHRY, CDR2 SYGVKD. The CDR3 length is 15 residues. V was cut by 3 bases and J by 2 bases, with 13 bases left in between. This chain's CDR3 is CAISDPLGRNTEAFL. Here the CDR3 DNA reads TGTGCCATCAGTGACCCCTTGGGGCGTAACACTGAAGCTTTCCTT.

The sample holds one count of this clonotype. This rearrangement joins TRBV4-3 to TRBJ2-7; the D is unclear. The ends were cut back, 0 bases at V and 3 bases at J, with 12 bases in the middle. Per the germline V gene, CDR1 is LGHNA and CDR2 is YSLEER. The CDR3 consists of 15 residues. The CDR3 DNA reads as TGCGCCAGCAGCCAAGAGCTGGAGCCCCTCTACGAGCAGTACTTC. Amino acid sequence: CASSQELEPLYEQYF.

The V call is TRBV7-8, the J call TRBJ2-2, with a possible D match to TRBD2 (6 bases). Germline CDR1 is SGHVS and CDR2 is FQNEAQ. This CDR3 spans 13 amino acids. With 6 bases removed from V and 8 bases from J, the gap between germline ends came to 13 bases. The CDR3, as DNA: TGTGCCAGCAGTTCCGGGAGAAATGGGGAGCTGTTTTTT. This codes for CASSSGRNGELFF.

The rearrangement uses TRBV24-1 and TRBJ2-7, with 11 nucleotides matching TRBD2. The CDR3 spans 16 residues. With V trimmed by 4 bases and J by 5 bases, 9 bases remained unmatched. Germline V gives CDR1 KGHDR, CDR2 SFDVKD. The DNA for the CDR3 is TGTGCCACCAGTGACTCCCTAGCGGGAGGTCGCCACGAGCAGTACTTC. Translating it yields CATSDSLAGGRHEQYF.

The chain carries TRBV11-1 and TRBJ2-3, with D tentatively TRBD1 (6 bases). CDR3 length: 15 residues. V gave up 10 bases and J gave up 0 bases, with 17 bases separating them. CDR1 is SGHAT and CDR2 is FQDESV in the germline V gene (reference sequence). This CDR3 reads CATQGGQRSTDTQYF. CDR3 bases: TGTGCCACCCAGGGTGGACAGAGAAGCACAGATACGCAGTATTTT. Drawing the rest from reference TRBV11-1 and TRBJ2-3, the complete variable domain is EAEVAQSPRYKITEKSQAVAFWCDPISGHATLYWYRQILGQGPELLVQFQDESVVDDSQLPKDRFSAERLKGVDSTLKIQPAELGDSAMYLCATQGGQRSTDTQYFGPGTRLTVL.

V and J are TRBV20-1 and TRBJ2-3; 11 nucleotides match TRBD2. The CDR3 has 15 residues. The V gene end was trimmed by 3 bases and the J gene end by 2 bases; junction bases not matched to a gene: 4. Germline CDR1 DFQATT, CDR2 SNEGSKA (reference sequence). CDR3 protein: CSARSTSGNTDTQYF. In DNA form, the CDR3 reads TGCAGTGCTAGGTCGACTAGCGGGAACACAGATACGCAGTATTTT.

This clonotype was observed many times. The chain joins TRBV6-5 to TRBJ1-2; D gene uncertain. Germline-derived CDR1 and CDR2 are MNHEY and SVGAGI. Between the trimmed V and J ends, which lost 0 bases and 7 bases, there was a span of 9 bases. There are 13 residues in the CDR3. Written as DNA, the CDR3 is TGTGCCAGCAGTTACTCGAGACTATTTGGCTACACCTTC. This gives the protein CASSYSRLFGYTF.

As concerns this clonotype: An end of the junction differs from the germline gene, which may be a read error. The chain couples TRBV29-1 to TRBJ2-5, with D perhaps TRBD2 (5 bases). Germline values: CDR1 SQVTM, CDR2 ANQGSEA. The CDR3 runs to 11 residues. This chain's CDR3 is CSFEGWETQYF. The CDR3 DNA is TGCAGCTTTGAGGGCTGGGAGACCCAGTACTTC.

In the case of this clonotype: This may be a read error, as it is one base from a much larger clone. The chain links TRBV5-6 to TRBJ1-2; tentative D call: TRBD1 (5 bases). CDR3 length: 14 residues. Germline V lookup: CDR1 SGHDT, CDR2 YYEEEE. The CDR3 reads CASSPGWGNYDYTF. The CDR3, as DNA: TGTGCCAGCAGCCCCGGATGGGGGAACTATGACTACACCTTC.

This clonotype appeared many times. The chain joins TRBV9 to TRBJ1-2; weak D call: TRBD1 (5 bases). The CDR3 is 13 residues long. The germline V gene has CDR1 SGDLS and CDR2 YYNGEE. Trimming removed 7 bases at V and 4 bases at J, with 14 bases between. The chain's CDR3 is CASERGPVYGYTF. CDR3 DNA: TGTGCCAGCGAAAGGGGACCGGTCTATGGCTACACCTTC.

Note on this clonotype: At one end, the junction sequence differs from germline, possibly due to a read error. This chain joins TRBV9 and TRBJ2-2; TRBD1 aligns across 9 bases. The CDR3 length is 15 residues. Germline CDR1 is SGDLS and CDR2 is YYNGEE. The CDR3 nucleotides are TGTGCCAGCAGCGCGGGACAGGGTATCACCGGGGAGCTGTTCTTT. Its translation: CASSAGQGITGELFF.

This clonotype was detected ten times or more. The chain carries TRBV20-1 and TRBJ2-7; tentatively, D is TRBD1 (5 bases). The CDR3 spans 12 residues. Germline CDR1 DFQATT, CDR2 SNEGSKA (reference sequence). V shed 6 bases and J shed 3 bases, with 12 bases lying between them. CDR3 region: CSAPGQNYEQYF. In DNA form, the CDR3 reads TGCAGTGCGCCTGGACAAAACTACGAGCAGTACTTC.

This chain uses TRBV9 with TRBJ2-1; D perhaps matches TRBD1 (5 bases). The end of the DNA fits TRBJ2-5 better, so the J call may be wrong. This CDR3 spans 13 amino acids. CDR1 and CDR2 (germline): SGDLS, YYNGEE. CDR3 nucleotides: TGTGCCAGCAGCGTAGAAGGGGAAGAGACCCAGTACTTC. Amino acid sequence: CASSVEGEETQYF.

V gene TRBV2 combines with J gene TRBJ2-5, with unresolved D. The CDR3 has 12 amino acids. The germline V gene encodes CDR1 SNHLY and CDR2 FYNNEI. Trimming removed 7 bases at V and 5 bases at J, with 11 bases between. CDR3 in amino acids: CASNLYRETQYF. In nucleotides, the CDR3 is TGTGCCAGCAACCTATACCGGGAGACCCAGTACTTC.

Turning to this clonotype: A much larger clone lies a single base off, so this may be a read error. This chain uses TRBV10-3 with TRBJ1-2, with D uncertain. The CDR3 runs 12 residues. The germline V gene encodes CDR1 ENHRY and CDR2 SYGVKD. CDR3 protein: CASSLSELGYTF. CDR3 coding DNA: TGTGCCAGCAGTTTATCGGAGTTGGGCTACACCTTC.

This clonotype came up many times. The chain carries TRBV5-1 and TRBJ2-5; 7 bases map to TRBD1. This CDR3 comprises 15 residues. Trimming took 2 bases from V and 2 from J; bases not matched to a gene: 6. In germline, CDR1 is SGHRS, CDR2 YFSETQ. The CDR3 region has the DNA TGCGCCAGCAGCTTTAGTCCAGGGGGTCAAGAGACCCAGTACTTC. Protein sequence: CASSFSPGGQETQYF.

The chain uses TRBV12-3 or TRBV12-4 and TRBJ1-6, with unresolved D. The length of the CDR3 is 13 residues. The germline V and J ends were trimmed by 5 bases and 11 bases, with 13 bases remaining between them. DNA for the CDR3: TGTGCCAGCAGTCTCCGAGGAATGACACCCCTCCACTTT. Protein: CASSLRGMTPLHF.